Listed below are T cell receptor beta chains from one sample, sequenced in a study of cytomegalovirus exposure and HLA in healthy donors. Libraries were prepared by immunoSEQ multiplex PCR; TCRdb keeps only in-frame clonotypes and omits some of them. The sample has 65,000 to 80,000 clones, under 80% seen once. The sequenced sample consisted of PBMCs. Receptors were obtained from a middle-aged man in good health and CMV-seropositive. CDR3s include the opening cysteine and the closing phenylalanine or tryptophan. A D gene is named only where the DNA matches it firmly. A clone size is listed for some rows: how often the clone was seen (once, few, many), or a class if it is expanded.

J,V,D,size,CDR3,DNA
TRBJ1-2,TRBV5-4,TRBD1,-,CASRAGDRDTYGYIF,TGTGCCAGCAGGGCCGGGGACAGGGATACCTATGGCTACATCTTC
TRBJ2-5,TRBV7-8,TRBD2,-,CASSLAPGGGAGTQYF,TGTGCCAGCAGCTTAGCGCCCGGCGGGGGGGCAGGGACCCAGTACTTC
TRBJ1-1,TRBV18,-,-,CASSPLNTEPGEAFF,TGTGCCAGCTCACCACTGAACACGGAACCAGGGGAAGCTTTCTTT
TRBJ2-3,TRBV10-2,TRBD2,-,CASRGGGGRNTQYF,TGCGCCAGCCGGGGCGGGGGCGGGAGGAATACGCAGTATTTT
TRBJ1-1,TRBV30,-,-,CACPKGFGSRWTEAFF,TGTGCCTGCCCCAAGGGGTTTGGGTCGAGATGGACTGAAGCTTTCTTT
TRBJ2-3,TRBV6-6,TRBD1,-,CASGYSGGPDTQYF,TGTGCCAGCGGTTACTCAGGGGGCCCAGATACGCAGTATTTT
TRBJ2-7,TRBV14,TRBD2,-,CASSLLAGGSYEQYF,TGTGCCAGCAGCCTCCTAGCGGGGGGTTCCTACGAGCAGTACTTC
TRBJ2-3,TRBV7-9,-,-,CASSLAATRGDTQYF,TGTGCCAGCAGCTTAGCCGCGACTAGAGGGGATACGCAGTATTTT
TRBJ2-3,TRBV2,TRBD1,-,CASKGTGGSDTQYF,TGTGCCAGCAAAGGGACAGGGGGGTCCGATACGCAGTATTTT
TRBJ2-7,TRBV15,TRBD1,-,CATKTTSRDSSSYEQYF,TGTGCCACCAAAACTACTTCCCGGGACAGCAGCTCCTACGAGCAGTACTTC
TRBJ1-1,TRBV18,TRBD1,-,CASVGQGRTEAFF,TGTGCCAGCGTGGGACAGGGGAGGACTGAAGCTTTCTTT
TRBJ2-7,TRBV28,TRBD1,-,CASSSGQETYEQYF,TGTGCCAGCAGTTCAGGACAGGAGACCTACGAGCAGTACTTC
TRBJ2-3,TRBV27,-,few,CASSLVGRASTDTQYF,TGTGCCAGCAGTTTAGTGGGCAGGGCTAGCACAGATACGCAGTATTTT
TRBJ2-7,TRBV6-6,TRBD2,few,CASSPSGTPGSYEQYF,TGTGCCAGCAGTCCCAGCGGGACCCCGGGGTCCTACGAGCAGTACTTC
TRBJ2-7,TRBV11-2,TRBD2,-,CASSQGGQVYEQYF,TGTGCCAGCAGCCAGGGAGGGCAAGTCTACGAGCAGTACTTC
TRBJ1-5,TRBV10-2,TRBD1,few,CASSERAGTAYQPQHF,TGCGCCAGCAGCGAGAGAGCCGGGACAGCATATCAGCCCCAGCATTTT
TRBJ1-2,TRBV2,-,-,CASSVDSNYGYTF,TGTGCCAGCAGTGTAGACAGTAACTATGGCTACACCTTC
TRBJ2-7,TRBV5-1,-,-,CASKGGGGPSYEQYF,TGCGCCAGCAAGGGGGGAGGGGGTCCCTCCTACGAGCAGTACTTC
TRBJ2-2,TRBV5-5,TRBD2,-,CASSFSAGGTGELFF,TGTGCCAGCAGCTTTTCAGCGGGGGGTACCGGGGAGCTGTTTTTT
TRBJ2-7,TRBV4-2,-,-,CASSQLGGGGPLEAPEQYF,TGTGCCAGCAGCCAATTAGGGGGGGGCGGCCCATTGGAAGCCCCCGAGCAGTACTTC
TRBJ1-5,TRBV30,-,-,CAWSALSGGNQPQHF,TGTGCCTGGAGTGCCCTCTCCGGGGGCAATCAGCCCCAGCATTTT
TRBJ2-5,TRBV7-6,-,-,CASSLALGSSETQYF,TGTGCCAGCAGCTTAGCGCTCGGGAGCTCAGAGACCCAGTACTTC
TRBJ2-7,TRBV10-1,-,-,CASSEGGAGEQYF,TGCGCCAGCAGTGAGGGGGGGGCGGGAGAGCAGTACTTC